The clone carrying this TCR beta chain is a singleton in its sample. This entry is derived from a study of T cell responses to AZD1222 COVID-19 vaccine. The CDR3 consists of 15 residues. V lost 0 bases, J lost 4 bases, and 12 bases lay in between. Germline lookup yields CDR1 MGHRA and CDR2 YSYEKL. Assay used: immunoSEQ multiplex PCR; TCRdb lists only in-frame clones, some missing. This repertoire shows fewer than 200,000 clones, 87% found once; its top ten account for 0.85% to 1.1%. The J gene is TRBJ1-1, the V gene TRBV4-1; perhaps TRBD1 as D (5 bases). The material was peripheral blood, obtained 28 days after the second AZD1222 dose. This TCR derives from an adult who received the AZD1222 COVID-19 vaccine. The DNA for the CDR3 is TGCGCCAGCAGCCAAGATTCGCAGGGTATCACTGAAGCTTTCTTT. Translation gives CASSQDSQGITEAFF.